This is a list of T cell receptor beta chains from one sample in a study of PD-1 blockade in mismatch repair-deficient tumors. Using immunoSEQ multiplex PCR, the repertoire was profiled, and TCRdb retains in-frame clones only, with some absent. The data hold roughly 32,000 clones, with about 85% observed a single time. The input for sequencing was PBMCs, taken roughly 6 weeks after starting pembrolizumab. The receptors come from an adult with mismatch repair-deficient cancer. The CDR3 runs from the conserved cysteine through the conserved F or W. A D gene is named only where the DNA matches it firmly. Expanded clones get a size class; other rows say once, few or many, or leave the size out.

TRBD2,TRBJ2-1,TRBV19,-,TGTGCCAGTAGTATGGAGCGGGGTTACAATGAGCAGTTCTTC,CASSMERGYNEQFF
-,TRBJ1-5,TRBV28,-,TGTGCCAGCAGTTTACCTCTGACAGGATATAGCAATCAGCCCCAGCATTTT,CASSLPLTGYSNQPQHF
TRBD1,TRBJ1-2,TRBV29-1,-,TGCAGCGCCGGGGACAGCGGCGAGGCCAGGGGCTACACCTTC,CSAGDSGEARGYTF
-,TRBJ1-1,TRBV4-1,few,TGCGCCAGCAGCCAAGATCCCGGGGTTATCACTGAAGCTTTCTTT,CASSQDPGVITEAFF
TRBD1,TRBJ2-7,TRBV28,-,TGTGCCAGCAGGGGGACAGGGGAACCCCCCTACGAGCAGTACTTC,CASRGTGEPPYEQYF
-,TRBJ2-5,TRBV5-4,-,TGTGCCAGCAGCTCAGGACTAAATCAAGAGACCCAGTACTTC,CASSSGLNQETQYF
-,TRBJ2-7,TRBV30,-,TGTGCCTGGAGTACAGGGACACCTCCCTACGAGCAGTACTTC,CAWSTGTPPYEQYF
TRBD2,TRBJ2-5,TRBV7-9,-,TGTGCCAGCGGCGGGAATGGACTAGCGGGAGGGGAGACCCAGTACTTC,CASGGNGLAGGETQYF
TRBD2,TRBJ2-7,TRBV5-1,few,TGCGCCAGCAGCTTATCGGGAGGACCCTACGAGCAGTACTTC,CASSLSGGPYEQYF
-,TRBJ1-1,TRBV6-5,once,TGTGCCAGCTGTAACCCGACAGCTAACACTGAAGCTTTCTTT,CASCNPTANTEAFF
TRBD1,TRBJ1-2,TRBV9,once,TGTGCCAGCAGCCTGCGGACAGGGGGACACGGCTACACCTTC,CASSLRTGGHGYTF
-,TRBJ2-3,TRBV7-9,once,TGTGCCAGCAGCCCTGGGACAAGCACAGATACGCAGTATTTT,CASSPGTSTDTQYF
TRBD1,TRBJ2-3,TRBV9,-,TGTGCCAGCAGCGGATTACAGGGGGGCACAGATACGCAGTATTTT,CASSGLQGGTDTQYF
TRBD2,TRBJ2-2,TRBV5-1,-,TGCGCCAGCAGCTTGGGACTAGCGGGAGGAGGCGGGGAGCTGTTTTTT,CASSLGLAGGGGELFF
-,TRBJ2-7,TRBV28,few,TGTGCCAGCAGTAGGACTGTGTACGAGCAGTACTTC,CASSRTVYEQYF
TRBD2,TRBJ2-1,TRBV19,-,TGTGCCAGTAGGTTCCTAGCGGGATACAATGAGCAGTTCTTC,CASRFLAGYNEQFF
TRBD1,TRBJ1-2,TRBV28,-,TGTGCCAGCACCCCCGACGGGACAGGGGGGGACTATGGCTACACCTTC,CASTPDGTGGDYGYTF
TRBD2,TRBJ2-3,TRBV30,-,TGTGCCTGGAGTTTTAGGACTAGCGGATTCACAGATACGCAGTATTTT,CAWSFRTSGFTDTQYF
-,TRBJ1-1,TRBV15,-,TGTGCCACCAGCAGAGGCCACATGCTGACACCGAACACTGAAGCTTTCTTT,CATSRGHMLTPNTEAFF
-,TRBJ2-7,TRBV28,few,TGTGCCAGCAGTCCTCTTTCGGCGGACTACGAGCAGTACTTC,CASSPLSADYEQYF